The clone carrying this T cell receptor beta chain has at least ten counts. Antigen: not known. It was template switching that added a universal primer site, and there were unique molecular identifiers on the cDNA. Using its own MiXCR run on the 5' RACE reads, TCRdb lists one record per CDR3 protein. The table includes 640,000 or so distinct CDR3 sequences, 6.1% detected once. This entry belongs to a study of identical twins. Per the germline V gene, CDR1 is MNHEY and CDR2 is SVGAGI. V lost 3 bases to trimming and J lost 6 bases, with 14 bases between them. CDR3 length equals 15 residues. General observations from the study: Where beta out-of-frame sequences were concerned, excess twin sharing was weaker. Models predicted less out-of-frame TCR alpha sharing in monozygotic twins than was found. For zero-insertion analyses, partial confounding could come from invariant MAIT and iNKT cells.

Specimen: naive T cells sorted from blood. V usage is TRBV6-5 and J usage is TRBJ2-2; D might be TRBD2 (5 bases). The sequence came from a man younger than 30 in good health. The DNA of the CDR3 is TGTGCCAGCAGTTATAGTAGTGGGAGCCCCGGGGAGCTGTTTTTT. Encoded protein: CASSYSSGSPGELFF.